This T cell receptor (beta chain) stems from a study of PD-1 blockade in classical Hodgkin lymphoma. General observations from the study: The origin of the repertoire differences remains undefined, with disease activity or prior therapy as possible causes. At baseline, newly diagnosed patients reportedly showed less TCR diversity than healthy donors.

Time point reported: newly diagnosed, previously untreated cHL patient sample. Comparison relied on PBMCs that came from newly diagnosed, untreated classical Hodgkin lymphoma. The germline CDR1 and CDR2 sequences are SGHTA and FQGNSA. Trimming cost V 3 bases and J 2 bases, with 6 bases left between them. CDR3 size: 13 residues. The assay was immunoSEQ multiplex PCR, and TCRdb's table has in-frame clones only and misses some. Of tens of thousands of clones in the sample, 91% were seen once. To note about this clone: Its antigen remains unidentified. The identical CDR3 is also encoded by other nucleotide sequences in the sample.

Material for sequencing was peripheral blood mononuclear cells (PBMCs). The rearrangement links TRBV7-2 to TRBJ2-3; D unresolved. This sequence was found in a human donor with classical Hodgkin lymphoma. This CDR3 reads CASSLPSTDTQYF. CDR3 nucleotides: TGTGCCAGCAGCTTGCCATCCACAGATACGCAGTATTTT.